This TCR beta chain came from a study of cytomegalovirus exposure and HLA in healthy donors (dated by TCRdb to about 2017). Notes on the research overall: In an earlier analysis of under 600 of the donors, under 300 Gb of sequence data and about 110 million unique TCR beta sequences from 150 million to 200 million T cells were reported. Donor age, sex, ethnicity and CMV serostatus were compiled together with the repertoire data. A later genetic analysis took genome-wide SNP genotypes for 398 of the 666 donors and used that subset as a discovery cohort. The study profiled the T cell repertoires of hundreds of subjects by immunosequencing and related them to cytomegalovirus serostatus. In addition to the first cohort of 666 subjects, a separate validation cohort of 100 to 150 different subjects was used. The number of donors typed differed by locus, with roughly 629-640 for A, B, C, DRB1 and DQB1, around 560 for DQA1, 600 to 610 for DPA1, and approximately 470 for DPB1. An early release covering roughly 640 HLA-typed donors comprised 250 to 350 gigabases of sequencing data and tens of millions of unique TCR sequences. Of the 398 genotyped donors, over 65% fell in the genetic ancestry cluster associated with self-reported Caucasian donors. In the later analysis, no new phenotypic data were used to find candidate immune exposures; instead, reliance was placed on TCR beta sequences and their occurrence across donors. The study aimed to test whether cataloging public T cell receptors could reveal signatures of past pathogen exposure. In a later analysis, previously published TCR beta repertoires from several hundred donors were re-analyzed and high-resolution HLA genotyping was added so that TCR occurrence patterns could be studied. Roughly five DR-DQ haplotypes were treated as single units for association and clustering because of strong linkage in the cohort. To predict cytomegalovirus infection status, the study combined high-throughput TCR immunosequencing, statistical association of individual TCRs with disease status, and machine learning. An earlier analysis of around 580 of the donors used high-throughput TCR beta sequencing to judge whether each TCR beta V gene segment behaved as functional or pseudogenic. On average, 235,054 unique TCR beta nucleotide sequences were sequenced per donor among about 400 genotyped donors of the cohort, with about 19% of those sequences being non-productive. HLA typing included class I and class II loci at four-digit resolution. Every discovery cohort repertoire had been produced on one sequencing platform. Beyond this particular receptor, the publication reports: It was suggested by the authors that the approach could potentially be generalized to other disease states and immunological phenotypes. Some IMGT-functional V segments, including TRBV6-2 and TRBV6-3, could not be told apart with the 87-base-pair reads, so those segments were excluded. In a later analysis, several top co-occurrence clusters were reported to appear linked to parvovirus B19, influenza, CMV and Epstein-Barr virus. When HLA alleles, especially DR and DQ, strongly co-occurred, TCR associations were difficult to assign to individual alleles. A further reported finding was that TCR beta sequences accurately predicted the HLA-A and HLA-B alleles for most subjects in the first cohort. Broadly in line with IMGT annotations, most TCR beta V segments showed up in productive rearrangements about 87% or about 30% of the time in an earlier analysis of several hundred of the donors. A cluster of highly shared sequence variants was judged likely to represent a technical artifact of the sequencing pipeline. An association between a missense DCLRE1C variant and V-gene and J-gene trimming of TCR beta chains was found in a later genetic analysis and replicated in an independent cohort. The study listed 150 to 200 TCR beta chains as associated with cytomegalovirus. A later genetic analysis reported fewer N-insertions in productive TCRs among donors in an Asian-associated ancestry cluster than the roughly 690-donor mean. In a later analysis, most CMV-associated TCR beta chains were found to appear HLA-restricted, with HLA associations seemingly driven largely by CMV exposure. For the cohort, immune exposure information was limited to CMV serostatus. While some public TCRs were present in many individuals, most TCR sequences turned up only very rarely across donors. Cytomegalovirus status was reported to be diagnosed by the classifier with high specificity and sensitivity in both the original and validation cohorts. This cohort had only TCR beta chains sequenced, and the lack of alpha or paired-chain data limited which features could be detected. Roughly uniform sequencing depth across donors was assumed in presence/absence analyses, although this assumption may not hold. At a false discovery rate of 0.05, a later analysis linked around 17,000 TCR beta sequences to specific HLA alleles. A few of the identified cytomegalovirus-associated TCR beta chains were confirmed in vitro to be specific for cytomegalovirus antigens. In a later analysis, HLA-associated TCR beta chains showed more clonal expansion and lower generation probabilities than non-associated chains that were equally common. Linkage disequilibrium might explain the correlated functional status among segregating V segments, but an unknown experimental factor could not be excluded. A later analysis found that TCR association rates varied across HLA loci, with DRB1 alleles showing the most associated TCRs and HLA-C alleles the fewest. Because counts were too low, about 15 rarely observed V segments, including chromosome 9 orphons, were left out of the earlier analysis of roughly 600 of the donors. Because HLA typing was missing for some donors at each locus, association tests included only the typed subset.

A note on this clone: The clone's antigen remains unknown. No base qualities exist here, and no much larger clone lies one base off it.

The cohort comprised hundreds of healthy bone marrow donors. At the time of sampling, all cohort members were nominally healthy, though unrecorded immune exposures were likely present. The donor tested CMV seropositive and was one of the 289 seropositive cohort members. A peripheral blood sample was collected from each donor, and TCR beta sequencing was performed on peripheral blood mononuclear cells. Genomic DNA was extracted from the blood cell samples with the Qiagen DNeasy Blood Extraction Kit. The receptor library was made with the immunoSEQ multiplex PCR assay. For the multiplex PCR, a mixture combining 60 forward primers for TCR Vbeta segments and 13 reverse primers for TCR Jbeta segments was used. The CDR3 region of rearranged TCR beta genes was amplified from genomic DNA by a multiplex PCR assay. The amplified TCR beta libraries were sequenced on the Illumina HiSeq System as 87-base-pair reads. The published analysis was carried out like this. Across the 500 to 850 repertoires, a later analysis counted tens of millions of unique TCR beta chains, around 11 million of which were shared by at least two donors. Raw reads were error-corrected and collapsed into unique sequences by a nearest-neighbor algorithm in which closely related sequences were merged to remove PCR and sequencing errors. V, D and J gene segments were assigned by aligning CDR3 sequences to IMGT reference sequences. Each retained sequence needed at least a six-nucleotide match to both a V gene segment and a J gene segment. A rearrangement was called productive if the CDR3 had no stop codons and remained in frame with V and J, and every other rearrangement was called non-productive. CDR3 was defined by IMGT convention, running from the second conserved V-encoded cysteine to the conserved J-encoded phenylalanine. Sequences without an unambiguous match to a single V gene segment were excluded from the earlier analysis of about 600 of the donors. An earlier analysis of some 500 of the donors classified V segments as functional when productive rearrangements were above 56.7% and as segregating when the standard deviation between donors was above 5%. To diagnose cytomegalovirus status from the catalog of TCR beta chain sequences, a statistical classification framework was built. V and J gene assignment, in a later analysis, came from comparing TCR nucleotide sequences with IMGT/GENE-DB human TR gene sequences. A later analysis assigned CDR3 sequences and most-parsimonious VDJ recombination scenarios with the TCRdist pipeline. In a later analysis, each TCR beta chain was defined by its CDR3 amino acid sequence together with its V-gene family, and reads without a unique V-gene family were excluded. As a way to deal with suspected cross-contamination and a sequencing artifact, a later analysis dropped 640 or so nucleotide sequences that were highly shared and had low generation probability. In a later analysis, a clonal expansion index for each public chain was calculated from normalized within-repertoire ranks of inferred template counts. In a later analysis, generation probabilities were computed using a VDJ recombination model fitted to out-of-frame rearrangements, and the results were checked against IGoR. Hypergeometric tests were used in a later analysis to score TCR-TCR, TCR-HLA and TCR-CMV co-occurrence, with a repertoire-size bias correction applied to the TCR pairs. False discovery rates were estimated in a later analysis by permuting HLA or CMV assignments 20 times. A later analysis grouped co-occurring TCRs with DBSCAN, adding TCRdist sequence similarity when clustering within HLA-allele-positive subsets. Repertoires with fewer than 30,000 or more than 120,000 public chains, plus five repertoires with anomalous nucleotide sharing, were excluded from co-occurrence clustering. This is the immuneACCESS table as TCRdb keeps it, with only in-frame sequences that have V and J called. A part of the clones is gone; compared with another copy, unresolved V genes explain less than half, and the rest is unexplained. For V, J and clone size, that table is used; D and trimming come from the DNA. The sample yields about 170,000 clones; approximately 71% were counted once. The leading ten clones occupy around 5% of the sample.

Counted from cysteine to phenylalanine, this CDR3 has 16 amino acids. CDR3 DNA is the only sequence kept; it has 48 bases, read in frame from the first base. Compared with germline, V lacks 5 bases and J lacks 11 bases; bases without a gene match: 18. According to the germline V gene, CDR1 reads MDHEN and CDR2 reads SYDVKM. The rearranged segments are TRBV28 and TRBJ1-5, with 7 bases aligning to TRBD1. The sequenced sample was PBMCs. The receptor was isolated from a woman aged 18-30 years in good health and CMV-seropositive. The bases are TGTGCCAGCAGTCCTGGGCGTGGACAGGTCCGTTGGGCCCAGCATTTT. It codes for CASSPGRGQVRWAQHF.